The clone carrying this T cell receptor (beta chain) has ten or more counts. The sample is drawn from a study of T-cell reconstitution after alpha-beta-depleted transplantation in children. During its preparation, the TCRbeta library received unique molecular identifiers. TCRdb called the PCR reads again in MiXCR, with one record for every CDR3 protein. The repertoire includes roughly 220,000 distinct CDR3 sequences, around 12% of them detected once, and roughly 2.6% sits in the top ten. Trimming took off 4 bases at V and 1 base at J, with 7 bases between the two ends. Per germline, CDR1 DFQATT and CDR2 SNEGSKA (reference sequence). The CDR3 runs 12 residues.

This TCR derives from a human donor who donated a stem cell graft to a child with acute lymphoblastic leukemia. The input for sequencing was PBMCs from the stem cell graft donor, taken from the stem cell graft. The gene calls are TRBV20-1 and TRBJ1-1, with no clear D. The CDR3 sequence is CSAINWNTEAFF. In DNA form, the CDR3 reads TGCAGTGCTATAAATTGGAACACTGAAGCTTTCTTT.